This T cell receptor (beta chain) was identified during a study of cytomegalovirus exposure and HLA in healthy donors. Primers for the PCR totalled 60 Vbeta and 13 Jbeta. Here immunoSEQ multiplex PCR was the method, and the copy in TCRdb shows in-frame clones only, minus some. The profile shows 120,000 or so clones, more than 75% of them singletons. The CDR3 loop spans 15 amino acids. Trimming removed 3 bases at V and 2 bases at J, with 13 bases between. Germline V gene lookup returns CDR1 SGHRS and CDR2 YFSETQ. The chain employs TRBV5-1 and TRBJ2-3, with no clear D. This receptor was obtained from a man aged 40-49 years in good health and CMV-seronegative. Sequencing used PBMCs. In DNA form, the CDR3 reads TGCGCCAGCAGCTACGACTTCTCTTACACAGATACGCAGTATTTT. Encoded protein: CASSYDFSYTDTQYF. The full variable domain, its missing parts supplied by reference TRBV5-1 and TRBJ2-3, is KAGVTQTPRYLIKTRGQQVTLSCSPISGHRSVSWYQQTPGQGLQFLFEYFSETQRNKGNFPGRFSGRQFSNSRSEMNVSTLELGDSALYLCASSYDFSYTDTQYFGPGTRLTVL.